This T cell receptor (beta chain) was captured in a study of cytomegalovirus exposure and HLA in healthy donors. Study-wide findings and caveats: Previously analyzed data showed that most TCR beta V segments were productive at a frequency of about 87% or about 30%. Follow-up analysis found HLA locus-dependent TCR association rates, highest for DRB1 and lowest for HLA-C. Reports described diagnosis of cytomegalovirus status by the classifier as highly specific and sensitive.

Use of 60 Vbeta and 13 Jbeta primers characterized the PCR. Clones were sequenced by immunoSEQ multiplex PCR, and TCRdb holds only the in-frame ones, with some missing. Of 150,000 to 180,000 clones detected, about 84% appear once; the ten largest clones hold approximately 5.6%. Remarks on this clone: Its specificity is not known.

The donors were healthy bone marrow donors. Losses at the gene ends were 1 base for V and 6 bases for J; bases not matched to a gene: 1. The CDR3 covers 13 residues. CDR1 and CDR2 from the germline V gene are SGHTA and FQGNSA. Sequences were obtained from PBMCs. This clonotype originated in a woman aged 40 to 55 in good health and CMV-seropositive. The V call is TRBV7-2, the J call TRBJ2-3; TRBD2 matches at 7 bases. For the CDR3, the DNA is TGTGCCAGCAGCTTAGTACTAGCGGATACGCAGTATTTT. Protein: CASSLVLADTQYF.